This T cell receptor beta chain was captured in a study of T cell responses to AZD1222 COVID-19 vaccine. Findings and limits, study-wide: Increases in Spike-specific TCR breadth and depth were seen after two AZD1222 doses. Possibly, clonal diversity was underestimated; donors were largely white British and included more females.

Sequencing was performed with immunoSEQ multiplex PCR; in TCRdb, only in-frame clones are kept and a portion is missing. The sample contains 90,000 to 150,000 clones, approximately 90% of which appear only once. Trimming pared 3 bases from V and 1 base from J, leaving 9 bases between. The CDR3 length is 14 residues. CDR1 and CDR2 (germline): SGHAT, FQNNGV. This clone was seen once. The antigen is not known. The material sequenced was peripheral blood, taken 28 days after the second AZD1222 dose. The receptor was isolated from an adult who received the AZD1222 COVID-19 vaccine. This chain uses TRBV11-2 with TRBJ2-5, with a possible D match to TRBD1 (5 bases). The CDR3 DNA reads as TGTGCCAGCAGCTTCGCAGGGTCCCAAGAGACCCAGTACTTC. It specifies CASSFAGSQETQYF.